Each of the 4 T cell receptor beta chains below was sequenced from the same sample in a study of OX40 agonist ivuxolimab in advanced cancers. Here immunoSEQ multiplex PCR was the method, and the copy in TCRdb shows in-frame clones only, minus some. The sample shows about 120,000 clones, 85% to 90% of them seen only once. The sequencing here drew on CD4+ or CD8+ T cells sorted from blood, taken in a trial of the OX40 agonist ivuxolimab. The receptors shown here come from an adult with an advanced solid tumor such as melanoma, head and neck, liver or kidney cancer.

The V gene is TRBV28, the J gene TRBJ1-4; D is unresolved. Germline lookup yields CDR1 MDHEN and CDR2 SYDVKM. Trimming left V 6 bases short and J 6 bases short, with 11 bases between. The CDR3 loop spans 13 amino acids. As DNA, the CDR3 is TGTGCCAGCAGGGACTCGGCGCATGAAAAACTGTTTTTT. Its protein product is CASRDSAHEKLFF.

The genes are TRBV6-5 and TRBJ1-3; D is possibly TRBD1 (6 bases). The CDR3 has 15 amino acids. V was pared by 5 bases and J by 3 bases, with 14 bases between. Germline CDR1 is MNHEY and CDR2 is SVGAGI. The CDR3 loop is CASSPTGQIGNTIYF. The CDR3 DNA reads TGTGCCAGCAGTCCGACAGGTCAGATTGGAAACACCATATATTTT.

The rearrangement links TRBV7-2 to TRBJ1-3; a weak D match, TRBD1 (5 bases). V lost 4 bases and J lost 4, with 14 bases in between. The CDR3 sequence is 15 residues long. Germline CDR1 and CDR2: SGHTA and FQGNSA. The CDR3 loop reads CASSSREVAGNTIYF. CDR3 bases: TGTGCCAGCAGCTCCAGGGAAGTGGCGGGAAACACCATATATTTT.

This clone occurred once. This chain uses TRBV6-5 with TRBJ2-6; no firm D call. Germline-derived CDR1 and CDR2 are MNHEY and SVGAGI. The CDR3 loop spans 15 amino acids. With 2 bases removed from V and 2 bases from J, the gap between germline ends came to 7 bases. For the CDR3, the DNA is TGTGCCAGCAGTTACCTTGGGGCTGGGGCCAACGTCCTGACTTTC. Encoded protein: CASSYLGAGANVLTF.